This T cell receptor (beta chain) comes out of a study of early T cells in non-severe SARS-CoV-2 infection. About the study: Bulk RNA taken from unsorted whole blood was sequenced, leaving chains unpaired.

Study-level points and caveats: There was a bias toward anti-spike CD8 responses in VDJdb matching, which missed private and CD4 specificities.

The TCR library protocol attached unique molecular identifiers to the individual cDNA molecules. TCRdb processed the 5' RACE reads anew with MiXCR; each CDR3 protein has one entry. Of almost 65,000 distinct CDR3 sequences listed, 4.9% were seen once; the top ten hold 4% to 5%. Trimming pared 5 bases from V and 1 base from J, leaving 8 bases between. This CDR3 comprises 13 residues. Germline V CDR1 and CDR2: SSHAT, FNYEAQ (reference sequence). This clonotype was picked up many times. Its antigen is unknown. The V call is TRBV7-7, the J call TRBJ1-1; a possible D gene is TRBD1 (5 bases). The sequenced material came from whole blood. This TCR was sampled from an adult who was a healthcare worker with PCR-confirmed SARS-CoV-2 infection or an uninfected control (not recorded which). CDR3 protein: CASSLDRNTEAFF. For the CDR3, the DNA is TGTGCCAGCAGCCTAGACAGGAACACTGAAGCTTTCTTT.